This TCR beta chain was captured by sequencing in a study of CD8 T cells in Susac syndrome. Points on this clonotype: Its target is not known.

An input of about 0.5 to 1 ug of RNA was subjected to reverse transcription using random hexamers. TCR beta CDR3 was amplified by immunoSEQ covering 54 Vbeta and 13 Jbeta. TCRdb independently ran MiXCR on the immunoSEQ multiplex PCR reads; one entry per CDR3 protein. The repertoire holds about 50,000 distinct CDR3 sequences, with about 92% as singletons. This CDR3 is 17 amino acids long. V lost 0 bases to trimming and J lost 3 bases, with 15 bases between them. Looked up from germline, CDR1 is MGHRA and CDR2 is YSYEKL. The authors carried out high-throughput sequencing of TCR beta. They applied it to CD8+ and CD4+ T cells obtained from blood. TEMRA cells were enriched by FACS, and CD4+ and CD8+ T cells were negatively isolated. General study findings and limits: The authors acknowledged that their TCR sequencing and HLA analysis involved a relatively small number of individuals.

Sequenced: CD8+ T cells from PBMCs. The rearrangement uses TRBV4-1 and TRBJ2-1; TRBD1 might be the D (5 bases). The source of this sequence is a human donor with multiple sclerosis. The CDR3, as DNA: TGCGCCAGCAGCCAAGACCCAGGGCAGGTTAACTACAATGAGCAGTTCTTC. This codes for CASSQDPGQVNYNEQFF.